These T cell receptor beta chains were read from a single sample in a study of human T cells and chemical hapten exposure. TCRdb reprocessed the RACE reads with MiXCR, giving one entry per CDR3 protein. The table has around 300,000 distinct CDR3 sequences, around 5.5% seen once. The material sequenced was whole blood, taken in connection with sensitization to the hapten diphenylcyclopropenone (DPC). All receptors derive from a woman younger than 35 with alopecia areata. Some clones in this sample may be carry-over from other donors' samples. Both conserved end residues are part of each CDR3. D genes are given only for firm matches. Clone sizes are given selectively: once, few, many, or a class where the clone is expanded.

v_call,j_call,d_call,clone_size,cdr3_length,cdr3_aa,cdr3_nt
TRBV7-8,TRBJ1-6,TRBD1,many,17,CASSLEDRGDNNSPLHF,TGTGCCAGCAGCTTAGAGGACAGGGGAGATAATAATTCACCCCTCCACTTT
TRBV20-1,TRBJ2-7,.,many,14,CSARDRQNLHEQYF,TGCAGTGCTAGAGATCGACAGAACCTCCACGAGCAGTACTTC
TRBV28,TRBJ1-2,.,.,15,CATFRVGGPYYGYTF,TGTGCCACCTTCCGTGTGGGGGGGCCCTACTATGGCTACACCTTC
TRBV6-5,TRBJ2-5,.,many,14,CASSSRTPQETQYF,TGTGCCAGCAGTTCCAGAACACCTCAAGAGACCCAGTACTTC
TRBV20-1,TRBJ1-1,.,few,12,CSARQLNTEAFF,TGCAGTGCTAGACAGCTCAACACTGAAGCTTTCTTT
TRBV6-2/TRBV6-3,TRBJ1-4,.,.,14,CASGGEWGNEKLFF,TGTGCCAGCGGAGGGGAATGGGGTAATGAAAAACTGTTTTTT
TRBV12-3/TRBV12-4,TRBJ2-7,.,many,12,CASSPLGDEQYF,TGTGCCAGCAGTCCTCTGGGTGACGAGCAGTACTTC
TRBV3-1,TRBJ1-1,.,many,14,CASSQGYGTAEAFF,TGTGCCAGCAGCCAAGGATACGGCACCGCTGAAGCTTTCTTT
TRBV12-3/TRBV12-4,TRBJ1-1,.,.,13,CASTLQGSTEAFF,TGTGCCAGCACCCTTCAGGGTTCCACTGAAGCTTTCTTT
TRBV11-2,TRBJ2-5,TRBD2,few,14,CASSSTSGQETQYF,TGTGCCAGCAGCTCGACTAGCGGCCAAGAGACCCAGTACTTC
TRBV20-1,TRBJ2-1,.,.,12,CAQGGEYNEQFF,TGCGCTCAGGGGGGGGAGTACAATGAGCAGTTCTTC
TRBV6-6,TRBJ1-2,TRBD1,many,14,CASSWTGDNYGYTF,TGTGCCAGCAGTTGGACAGGAGATAACTATGGCTACACCTTC
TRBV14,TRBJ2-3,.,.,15,CASSRTEVRSDTQYF,TGTGCCAGCAGCCGAACAGAAGTGAGATCGGATACGCAGTATTTT
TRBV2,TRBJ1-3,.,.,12,CASSAEGDTIYF,TGTGCCAGCAGTGCAGAGGGTGACACCATATATTTT
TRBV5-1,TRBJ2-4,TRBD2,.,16,CASSLEFSGGPAIQYF,TGCGCCAGCAGCTTGGAATTTAGCGGGGGGCCCGCCATTCAGTACTTC
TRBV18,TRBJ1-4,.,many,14,CASSPPGSNEKLFF,TGTGCCAGCTCACCACCGGGGTCTAATGAAAAACTGTTTTTT
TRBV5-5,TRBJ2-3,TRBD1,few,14,CASSRGQQTDTQYF,TGTGCCAGCAGCCGGGGACAGCAGACAGATACGCAGTATTTT
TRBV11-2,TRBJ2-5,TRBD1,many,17,CASSLDGSTGVGKTQYF,TGTGCCAGCAGCTTAGATGGTTCGACAGGGGTCGGAAAGACCCAGTACTTC
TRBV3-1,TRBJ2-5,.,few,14,CASSSPGSQETQYF,TGTGCCAGCAGCTCACCGGGATCCCAAGAGACCCAGTACTTC
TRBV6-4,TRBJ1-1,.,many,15,CASSDATAMNTEAFF,TGTGCCAGCAGTGACGCGACAGCGATGAACACTGAAGCTTTCTTT
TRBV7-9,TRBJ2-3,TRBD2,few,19,CASSSPAGAGGYGTDTQYF,TGTGCCAGCAGCTCCCCCGCCGGAGCGGGGGGCTATGGCACAGATACGCAGTATTTT
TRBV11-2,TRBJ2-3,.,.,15,CASSFLSGGTDTQYF,TGTGCCAGCAGCTTCCTCTCCGGGGGCACAGATACGCAGTATTTT
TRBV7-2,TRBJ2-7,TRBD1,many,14,CASSQGVGVYEQYF,TGTGCCAGCAGCCAGGGGGTTGGGGTATACGAGCAGTACTTC
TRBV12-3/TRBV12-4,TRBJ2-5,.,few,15,CASSRSGSAGETQYF,TGTGCCAGCAGCCGAAGCGGGTCCGCCGGGGAGACCCAGTACTTC
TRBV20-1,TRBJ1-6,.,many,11,CSARAGSPLHF,TGCAGTGCTAGGGCCGGTTCACCCCTCCACTTT
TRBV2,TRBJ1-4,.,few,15,CASSEIRQTNEKLFF,TGTGCCAGCAGTGAAATTCGGCAGACAAATGAAAAACTGTTTTTT
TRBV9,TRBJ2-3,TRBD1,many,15,CASSVGQGVGDTQYF,TGTGCCAGCAGCGTAGGACAGGGGGTAGGAGATACGCAGTATTTT
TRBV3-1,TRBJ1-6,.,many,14,CASRGTTNDSPLHF,TGTGCCAGCAGAGGGACAACAAACGACTCACCCCTCCACTTT
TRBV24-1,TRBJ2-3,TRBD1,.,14,CATSGTGKSDTQYF,TGTGCCACCAGCGGGACAGGGAAGTCAGATACGCAGTATTTT
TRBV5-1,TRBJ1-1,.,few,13,CASSSDSYTEAFF,TGCGCCAGCAGCTCTGACAGCTACACTGAAGCTTTCTTT